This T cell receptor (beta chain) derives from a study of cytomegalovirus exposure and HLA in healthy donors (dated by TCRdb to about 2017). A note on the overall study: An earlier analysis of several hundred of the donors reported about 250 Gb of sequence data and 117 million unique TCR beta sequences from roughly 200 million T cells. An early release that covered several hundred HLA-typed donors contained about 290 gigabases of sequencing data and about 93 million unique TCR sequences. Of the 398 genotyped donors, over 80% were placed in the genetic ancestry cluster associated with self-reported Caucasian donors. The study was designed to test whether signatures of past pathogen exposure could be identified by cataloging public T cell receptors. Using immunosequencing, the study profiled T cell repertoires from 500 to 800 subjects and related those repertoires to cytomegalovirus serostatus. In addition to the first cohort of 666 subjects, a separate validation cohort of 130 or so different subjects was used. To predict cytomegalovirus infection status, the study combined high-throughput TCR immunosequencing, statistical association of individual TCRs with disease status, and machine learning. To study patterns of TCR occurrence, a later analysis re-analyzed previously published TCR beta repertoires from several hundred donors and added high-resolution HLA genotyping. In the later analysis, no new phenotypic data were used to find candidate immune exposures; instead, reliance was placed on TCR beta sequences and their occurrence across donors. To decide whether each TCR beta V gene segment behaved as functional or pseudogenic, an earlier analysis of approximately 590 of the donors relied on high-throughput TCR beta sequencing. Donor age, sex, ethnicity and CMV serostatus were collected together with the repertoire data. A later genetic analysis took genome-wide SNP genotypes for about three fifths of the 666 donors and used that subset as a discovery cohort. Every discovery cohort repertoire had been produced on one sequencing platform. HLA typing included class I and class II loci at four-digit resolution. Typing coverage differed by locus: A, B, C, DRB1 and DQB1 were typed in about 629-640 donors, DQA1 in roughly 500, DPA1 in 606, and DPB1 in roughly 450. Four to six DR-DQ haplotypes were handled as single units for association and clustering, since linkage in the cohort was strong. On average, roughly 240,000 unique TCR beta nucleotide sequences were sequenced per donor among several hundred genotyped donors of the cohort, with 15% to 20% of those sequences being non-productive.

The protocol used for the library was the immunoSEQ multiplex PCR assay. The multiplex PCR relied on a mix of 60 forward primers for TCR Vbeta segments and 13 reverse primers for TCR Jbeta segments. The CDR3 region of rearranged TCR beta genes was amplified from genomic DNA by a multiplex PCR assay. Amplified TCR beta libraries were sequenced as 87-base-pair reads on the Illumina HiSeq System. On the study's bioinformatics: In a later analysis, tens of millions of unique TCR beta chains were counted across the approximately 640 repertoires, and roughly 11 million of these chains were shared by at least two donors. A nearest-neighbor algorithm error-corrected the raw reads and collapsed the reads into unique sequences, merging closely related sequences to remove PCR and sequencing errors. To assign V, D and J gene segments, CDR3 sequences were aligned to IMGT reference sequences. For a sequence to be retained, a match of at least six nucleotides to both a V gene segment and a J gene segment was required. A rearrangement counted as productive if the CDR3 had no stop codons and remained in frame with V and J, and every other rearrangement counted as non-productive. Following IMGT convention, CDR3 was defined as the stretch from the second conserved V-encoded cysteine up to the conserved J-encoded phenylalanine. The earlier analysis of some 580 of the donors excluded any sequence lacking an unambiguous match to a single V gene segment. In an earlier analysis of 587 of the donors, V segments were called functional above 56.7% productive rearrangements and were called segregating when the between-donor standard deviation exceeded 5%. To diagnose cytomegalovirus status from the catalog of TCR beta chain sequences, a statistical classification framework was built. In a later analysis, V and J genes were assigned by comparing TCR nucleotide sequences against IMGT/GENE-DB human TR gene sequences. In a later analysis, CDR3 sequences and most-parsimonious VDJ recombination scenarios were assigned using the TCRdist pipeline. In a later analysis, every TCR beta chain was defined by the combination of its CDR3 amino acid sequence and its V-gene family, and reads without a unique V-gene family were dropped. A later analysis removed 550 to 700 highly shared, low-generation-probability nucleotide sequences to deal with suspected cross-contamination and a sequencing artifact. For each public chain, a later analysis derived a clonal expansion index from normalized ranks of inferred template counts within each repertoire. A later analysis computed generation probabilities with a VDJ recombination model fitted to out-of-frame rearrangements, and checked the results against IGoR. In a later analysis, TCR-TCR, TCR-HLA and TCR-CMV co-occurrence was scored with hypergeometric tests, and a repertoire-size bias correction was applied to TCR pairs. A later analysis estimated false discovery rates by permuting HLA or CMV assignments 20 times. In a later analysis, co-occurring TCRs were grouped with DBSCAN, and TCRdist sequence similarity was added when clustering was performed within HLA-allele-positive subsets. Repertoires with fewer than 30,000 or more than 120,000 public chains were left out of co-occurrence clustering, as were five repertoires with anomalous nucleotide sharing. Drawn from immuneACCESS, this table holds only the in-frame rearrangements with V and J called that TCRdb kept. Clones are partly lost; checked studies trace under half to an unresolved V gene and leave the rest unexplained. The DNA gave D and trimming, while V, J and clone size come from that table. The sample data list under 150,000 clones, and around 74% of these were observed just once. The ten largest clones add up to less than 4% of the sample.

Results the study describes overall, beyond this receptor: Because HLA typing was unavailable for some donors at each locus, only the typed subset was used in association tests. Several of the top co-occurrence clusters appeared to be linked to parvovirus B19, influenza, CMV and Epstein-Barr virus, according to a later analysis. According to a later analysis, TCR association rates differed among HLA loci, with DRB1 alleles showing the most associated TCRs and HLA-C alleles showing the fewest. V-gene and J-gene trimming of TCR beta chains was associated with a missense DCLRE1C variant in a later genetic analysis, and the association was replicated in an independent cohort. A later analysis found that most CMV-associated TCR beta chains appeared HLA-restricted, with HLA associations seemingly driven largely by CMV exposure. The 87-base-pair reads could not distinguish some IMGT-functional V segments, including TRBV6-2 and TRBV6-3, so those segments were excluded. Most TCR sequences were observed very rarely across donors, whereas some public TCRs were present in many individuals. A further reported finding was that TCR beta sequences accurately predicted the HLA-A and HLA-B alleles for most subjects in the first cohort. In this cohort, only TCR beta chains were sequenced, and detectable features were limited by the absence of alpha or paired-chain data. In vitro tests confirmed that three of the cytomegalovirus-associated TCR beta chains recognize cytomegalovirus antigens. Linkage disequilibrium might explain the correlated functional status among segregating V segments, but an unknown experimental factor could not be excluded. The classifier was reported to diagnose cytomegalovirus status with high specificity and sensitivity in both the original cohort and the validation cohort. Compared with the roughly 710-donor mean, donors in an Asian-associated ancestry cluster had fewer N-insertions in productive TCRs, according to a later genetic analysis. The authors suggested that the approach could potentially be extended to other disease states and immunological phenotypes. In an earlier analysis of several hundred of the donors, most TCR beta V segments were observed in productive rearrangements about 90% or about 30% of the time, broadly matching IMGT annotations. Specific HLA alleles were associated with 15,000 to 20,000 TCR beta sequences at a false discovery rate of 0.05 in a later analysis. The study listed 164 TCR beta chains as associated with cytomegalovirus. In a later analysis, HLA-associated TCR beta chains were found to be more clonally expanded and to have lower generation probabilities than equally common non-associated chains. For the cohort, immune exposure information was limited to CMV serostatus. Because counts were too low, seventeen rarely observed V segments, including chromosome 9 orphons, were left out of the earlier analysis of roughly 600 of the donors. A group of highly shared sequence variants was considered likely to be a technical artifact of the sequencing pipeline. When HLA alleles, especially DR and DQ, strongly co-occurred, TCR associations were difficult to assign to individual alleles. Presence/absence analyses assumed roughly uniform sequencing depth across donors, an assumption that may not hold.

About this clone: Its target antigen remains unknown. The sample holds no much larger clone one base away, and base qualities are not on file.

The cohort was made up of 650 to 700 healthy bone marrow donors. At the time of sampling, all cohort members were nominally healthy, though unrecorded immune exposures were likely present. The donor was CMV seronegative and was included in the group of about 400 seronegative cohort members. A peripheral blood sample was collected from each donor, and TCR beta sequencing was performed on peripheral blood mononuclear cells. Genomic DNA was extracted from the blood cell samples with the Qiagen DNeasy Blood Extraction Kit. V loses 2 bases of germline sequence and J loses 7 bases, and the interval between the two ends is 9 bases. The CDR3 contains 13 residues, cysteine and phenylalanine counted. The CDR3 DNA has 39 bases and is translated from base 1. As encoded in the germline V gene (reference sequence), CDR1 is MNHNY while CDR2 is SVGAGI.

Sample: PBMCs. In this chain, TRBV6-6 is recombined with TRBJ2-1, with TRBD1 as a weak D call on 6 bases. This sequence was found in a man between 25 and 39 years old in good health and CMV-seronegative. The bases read TGTGCCAGCAGTTACAAACAGGGTAATGAGCAGTTCTTC. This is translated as CASSYKQGNEQFF.